This TCR beta chain was obtained from a study of CD8+ T cells in alopecia areata. Study-level background: Treatment comprised oral tofacitinib, 5 to 10 mg twice daily, in treated patients.

Sequencing templates came from extracted RNA that was reverse transcribed into cDNA. Only in-frame clones appear in the TCRdb table, and some are missing; sequencing was by immunoSEQ multiplex PCR. The repertoire holds 100,000 to 150,000 clones, with approximately 53% as singletons. Study-wide results and limits: Clarity of TCR sharing across patients fell short of that in mice, possibly HLA-related.

Regarding this clone: Its cognate antigen is unknown.

Sorting of CD4+ and CD8+ T cells was performed on PBMCs. The CDR3 consists of 15 residues. The germline V gene encodes CDR1 SEHNR and CDR2 FQNEAQ (reference sequence). V was pared by 5 bases and J by 11 bases, with 23 bases between. The material sequenced was CD4+ T cells sorted from blood, taken at week 0. The clonotype comes from a human donor with alopecia areata. The chain couples TRBV7-9 to TRBJ2-3; D perhaps matches TRBD2 (6 bases). CDR3 loop: CASSPNTLTIGGQYF. CDR3 DNA sequence: TGTGCCAGCAGCCCAAATACACTAACTATCGGGGGGCAGTATTTT.